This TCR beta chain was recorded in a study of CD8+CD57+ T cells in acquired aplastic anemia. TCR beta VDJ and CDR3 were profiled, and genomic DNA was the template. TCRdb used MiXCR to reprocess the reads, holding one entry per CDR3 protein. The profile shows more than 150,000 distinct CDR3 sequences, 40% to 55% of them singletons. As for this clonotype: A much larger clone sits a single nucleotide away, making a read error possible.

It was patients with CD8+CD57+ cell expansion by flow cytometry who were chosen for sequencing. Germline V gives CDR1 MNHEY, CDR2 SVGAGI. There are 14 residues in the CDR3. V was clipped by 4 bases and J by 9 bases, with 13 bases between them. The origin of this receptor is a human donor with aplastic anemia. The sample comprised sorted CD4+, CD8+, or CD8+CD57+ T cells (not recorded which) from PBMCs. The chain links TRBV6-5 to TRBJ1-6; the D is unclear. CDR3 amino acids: CASSSPGRISPLHF. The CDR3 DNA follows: TGTGCCAGCAGTTCGCCCGGCCGGATTTCACCCCTCCACTTT.